The rows below give T cell receptor beta chains drawn from one sample of a study of response to subunit inactivated influenza vaccine. MiXCR, run by TCRdb on the RT-PCR reads, gives a single entry per CDR3 protein. This sample has more than 550,000 distinct CDR3 sequences, with 10% to 15% found just once. The sequences come from PBMCs from blood, collected on the day of vaccination. These receptors originate from a man aged 50-59 years who received an inactivated influenza vaccine. Each CDR3 is given with its conserved first and last residue. The D gene is left open where the match is weak. The size field is filled for only some rows; it gives once, few, many or a size class.

cdr3_aa,cdr3_nt,v_call,j_call,clone_size,d_call
CASSLFRVSNYDTQYF,TGTGCCAGCAGTTTATTCCGGGTCTCTAATTACGATACGCAGTATTTT,TRBV28,TRBJ2-3,.,.
CASSLSGQGQETQYF,TGCGCCAGCAGCTTGTCCGGACAGGGACAAGAGACCCAGTACTTC,TRBV5-1,TRBJ2-5,many,TRBD1
CASTPSVTGYGYTF,TGTGCCAGCACCCCCTCGGTGACAGGGTATGGCTACACCTTC,TRBV12-3/TRBV12-4,TRBJ1-2,.,TRBD1
CASSLAGTEGAEAFF,TGCGCCAGCAGCTTGGCGGGGACAGAGGGGGCTGAAGCTTTCTTT,TRBV5-1,TRBJ1-1,.,TRBD1
CATLPFSGRAHNEQFF,TGTGCCACCCTACCGTTTAGCGGGAGGGCCCACAATGAGCAGTTCTTC,TRBV6-1,TRBJ2-1,.,TRBD2
CASSYSTGMSSGLYNSPLHF,TGTGCCAGCAGTTACTCGACAGGGATGTCTTCGGGGCTCTATAATTCACCCCTCCACTTT,TRBV6-2/TRBV6-3,TRBJ1-6,few,TRBD1
CAISEPRTGGDSPLHF,TGTGCCATCAGTGAGCCCCGGACAGGGGGCGATTCACCCCTCCACTTT,TRBV10-3,TRBJ1-6,many,TRBD1
CASSQDWGGQPQHF,TGCGCCAGCAGCCAAGATTGGGGGGGCCAGCCCCAGCATTTT,TRBV4-3,TRBJ1-5,few,.
CASSPPGQLNEKLFF,TGTGCCAGCAGCCCTCCGGGACAGTTAAATGAAAAACTGTTTTTT,TRBV5-6,TRBJ1-4,.,TRBD1
CASSFSVGGNQPQHF,TGTGCCAGCAGTTTTTCCGTGGGGGGCAATCAGCCCCAGCATTTT,TRBV6-5,TRBJ1-5,.,.
CASSPMRIGGEETQYF,TGCGCCAGCAGCCCTATGCGAATCGGGGGGGAAGAGACCCAGTACTTC,TRBV5-1,TRBJ2-5,.,TRBD2
CASSQGGAYQETQYF,TGTGCCAGCAGCCAAGGGGGGGCGTACCAAGAGACCCAGTACTTC,TRBV14,TRBJ2-5,.,.
CSAGLAGEEQFF,TGCAGCGCCGGACTAGCGGGAGAAGAGCAGTTCTTC,TRBV29-1,TRBJ2-1,.,TRBD2
CASSFNSGGGQPQHF,TGTGCCAGCAGTTTTAACTCGGGGGGTGGTCAGCCCCAGCATTTT,TRBV12-3/TRBV12-4,TRBJ1-5,many,.
CSARRTSGRTGELFF,TGCAGTGCTAGAAGGACTAGCGGGAGGACCGGGGAGCTGTTTTTT,TRBV20-1,TRBJ2-2,many,TRBD2
CAIRTSSSGAYNEQFF,TGTGCCATCAGGACCTCTTCCAGCGGGGCCTACAATGAGCAGTTCTTC,TRBV10-3,TRBJ2-1,few,TRBD2
CASRADRESNEKLFF,TGTGCCAGCAGAGCCGACAGGGAATCTAATGAAAAACTGTTTTTT,TRBV12-3/TRBV12-4,TRBJ1-4,.,TRBD1
CSVEPTGTSAPHSYNEQFF,TGCAGCGTTGAGCCTACCGGGACTAGCGCCCCCCACTCCTACAATGAGCAGTTCTTC,TRBV29-1,TRBJ2-1,.,TRBD2
CASRRGGTEGADTQYF,TGTGCCAGCAGGCGCGGCGGGACAGAGGGCGCAGATACGCAGTATTTT,TRBV6-1,TRBJ2-3,few,.
CASSSTGGFYNEQFF,TGTGCCAGCAGCTCGACAGGGGGCTTCTACAATGAGCAGTTCTTC,TRBV7-9,TRBJ2-1,many,TRBD1
CASSLLSPNTIYF,TGTGCCAGCAGCTTGCTCTCCCCCAACACCATATATTTT,TRBV7-2,TRBJ1-3,.,.
CASSQDGQGFLTDTQYF,TGCGCCAGCAGCCAAGATGGACAGGGGTTTCTCACAGATACGCAGTATTTT,TRBV4-3,TRBJ2-3,few,TRBD1
CSASGKLYEQYF,TGCAGTGCTAGTGGGAAGCTCTACGAGCAGTACTTC,TRBV20-1,TRBJ2-7,many,.
CSARVRDGSDTQYF,TGCAGTGCTAGAGTAAGGGACGGATCAGATACGCAGTATTTT,TRBV20-1,TRBJ2-3,few,.
CASSWAGKGNPEAFF,TGCGCCAGCAGCTGGGCCGGGAAGGGTAACCCTGAAGCTTTCTTT,TRBV5-1,TRBJ1-1,many,.
CASRLTGVLGGELFF,TGTGCCAGCAGACTCACCGGGGTCTTGGGCGGGGAGCTGTTTTTT,TRBV7-2,TRBJ2-2,once,.
CASSQVSLAGTYNEQFF,TGCGCCAGCAGCCAAGTGTCCCTAGCGGGGACCTACAATGAGCAGTTCTTC,TRBV4-3,TRBJ2-1,few,TRBD2
CASSLTWTGNTGELFF,TGTGCCAGCAGCTTAACTTGGACAGGAAATACCGGGGAGCTGTTTTTT,TRBV7-3,TRBJ2-2,.,TRBD1